These T cell receptor beta chains were read from a single sample in a study of patients and donors after allogeneic stem cell transplantation. TCRdb recomputed calls from the RT-PCR reads with MiXCR, one row per CDR3 protein. The sample has 800,000 to 1,000,000 distinct CDR3 sequences; more than 15% are singletons. Source material: blood, either unsorted or a sorted T cell fraction (not recorded which). Every receptor here comes from a human donor who was either an allogeneic HSCT recipient or a stem cell or donor lymphocyte infusion donor (not recorded which). It is not recorded whose cells these are; they may come from a transplant donor. CDR3s include the opening cysteine and the closing phenylalanine or tryptophan. The order of the fields is J gene, clone size, V gene, D gene, CDR3 protein, CDR3 DNA. The D gene is left open where the match is weak. A clone size is listed for some rows: how often the clone was seen (once, few, many), or a class if it is expanded.

TRBJ1-1 few TRBV15 TRBD1 CATSRYRGMDTEAFF TGTGCCACCAGCAGATACAGGGGGATGGACACTGAAGCTTTCTTT
TRBJ2-3 - TRBV12-3/TRBV12-4 - CASSLASPTDTQYF TGTGCCAGCAGTCTAGCGTCCCCCACAGATACGCAGTATTTT
TRBJ1-1 - TRBV4-1 - CASRQGPGGAFF TGCGCCAGCAGGCAAGGCCCGGGAGGAGCTTTCTTT
TRBJ2-1 - TRBV7-9 TRBD1 CASSLSGTGVYNEQFF TGTGCCAGCAGCCTATCCGGGACAGGGGTTTACAATGAGCAGTTCTTC
TRBJ1-5 few TRBV20-1 - CSARRRGGASNQPQHF TGCAGTGCTAGACGGAGGGGGGGGGCTAGCAATCAGCCCCAGCATTTT
TRBJ1-1 few TRBV7-9 - CASSLKSVNTEAFF TGTGCCAGCAGCTTAAAGTCAGTGAACACTGAAGCTTTCTTT
TRBJ1-2 - TRBV29-1 TRBD1 CSVDRGRFYGYTF TGCAGCGTTGACAGGGGGCGCTTCTATGGCTACACCTTC
TRBJ2-1 - TRBV5-5 - CASSFEPSSYNEQFF TGTGCCAGCAGCTTTGAGCCGAGCTCCTACAATGAGCAGTTCTTC
TRBJ1-1 - TRBV30 TRBD1 CASKDRGAAFF TGTGCCTCCAAGGACAGGGGGGCAGCTTTCTTT
TRBJ2-1 - TRBV12-3/TRBV12-4 TRBD2 CASLAGVYKQFF TGTGCCAGTCTAGCGGGAGTTTATAAGCAGTTCTTC
TRBJ2-7 few TRBV30 TRBD1 CAWSVDRGHEQYF TGTGCCTGGAGTGTGGACAGGGGCCACGAGCAGTACTTC
TRBJ1-1 - TRBV5-8 - CASSFVTGLSGAFF TGTGCCAGCAGCTTTGTGACAGGCCTTTCAGGGGCTTTCTTT
TRBJ2-1 - TRBV4-3 TRBD2 CASSQGPGTSTRDEQFF TGCGCCAGCAGCCAAGGGCCGGGGACTAGTACTAGAGATGAGCAGTTCTTC
TRBJ1-4 few TRBV15 - CAISDSLLDEKLFF TGTGCCATCAGCGACAGCTTGTTAGATGAAAAACTGTTTTTT
TRBJ1-6 few TRBV7-8 - CASRPRGLYNSPLHF TGTGCCAGCAGGCCCCGGGGGCTCTATAATTCACCCCTCCACTTT
TRBJ2-7 few TRBV5-1 - CASSSVAGINYEQYF TGCGCCAGCAGTTCGGTGGCGGGGATCAACTACGAGCAGTACTTC
TRBJ2-1 - TRBV12-3/TRBV12-4 - CASRADTWSSYNEQFF TGTGCCAGCAGAGCGGACACTTGGAGCTCCTACAATGAGCAGTTCTTC
TRBJ2-3 - TRBV20-1 TRBD2 CSARDRLGAGGPDTQYF TGCAGTGCTAGAGATCGGCTGGGAGCGGGAGGGCCAGATACGCAGTATTTT
TRBJ1-1 - TRBV9 TRBD1 CASSVDRTGPTEAFF TGTGCCAGCAGCGTAGATCGGACAGGGCCCACTGAAGCTTTCTTT
TRBJ2-7 - TRBV3-1 TRBD2 CASSQDSRGGGYEQYF TGTGCCAGCAGCCAAGATTCAAGAGGCGGGGGTTACGAGCAGTACTTC
TRBJ2-7 few TRBV12-3/TRBV12-4 TRBD1 CASSLGVLWGTDSYEQYF TGTGCCAGCAGTTTAGGGGTCCTTTGGGGGACAGACTCCTACGAGCAGTACTTC
TRBJ1-5 many TRBV20-1 TRBD1 CSASQGARQHF TGCAGTGCGTCACAGGGGGCACGCCAGCATTTT
TRBJ2-2 few TRBV4-2 - CASSQTLGGTGELFF TGTGCCAGCAGCCAAACTCTAGGGGGCACCGGGGAGCTGTTTTTT
TRBJ2-1 few TRBV7-8 TRBD2 CASSLGRLAGGYYNEQFF TGTGCCAGCAGCTTAGGGAGACTAGCGGGGGGGTATTACAATGAGCAGTTCTTC
TRBJ2-1 few TRBV5-1 TRBD2 CASSLGGGRAFRNEQFF TGCGCCAGCAGCTTGGGTGGCGGGAGGGCCTTCCGGAATGAGCAGTTCTTC
TRBJ2-3 - TRBV20-1 TRBD2 CSARLAGDGTDTQYF TGCAGTGCCCGGCTAGCGGGAGACGGCACAGATACGCAGTATTTT
TRBJ1-2 - TRBV11-2 - CASSKFRDTTYYGYTF TGTGCCAGCAGCAAGTTCCGGGACACCACTTACTATGGCTACACCTTC
TRBJ1-1 few TRBV10-2 - CASRDNTEAFF TGCGCCAGCAGGGACAACACTGAAGCTTTCTTT
TRBJ1-4 - TRBV18 - CASSPPSGPVRGEKLFF TGTGCCAGCTCACCACCTTCCGGGCCCGTCAGAGGTGAAAAACTGTTTTTT
TRBJ2-7 - TRBV15 - CATSRGGHRDHEQYF TGTGCCACCAGCAGAGGGGGACATCGGGACCACGAGCAGTACTTC
TRBJ2-7 - TRBV2 TRBD1 CASDRDHEQYF TGTGCCAGCGACAGGGACCACGAGCAGTACTTC
TRBJ2-2 - TRBV5-1 - CASSLAALQGPGELFF TGCGCCAGCAGCTTGGCCGCTTTGCAGGGGCCCGGGGAGCTGTTTTTT
TRBJ2-7 - TRBV20-1 TRBD2 CSASRASGAASYEQYF TGCAGTGCTAGTCGGGCTAGCGGGGCGGCTAGCTACGAGCAGTACTTC